The 8 T cell receptor beta chains presented below share a single source sample, sequenced in a study of T cell responses to AZD1222 COVID-19 vaccine. TCRdb's copy holds only in-frame clones and misses some; the assay was immunoSEQ multiplex PCR. Among around 110,000 clones listed, around nine tenths were seen once. Sequences were derived from peripheral blood, sampled 28 days after the second AZD1222 dose. The receptors derive from an adult who received the AZD1222 COVID-19 vaccine.

The rearrangement links TRBV3-1 (or the pseudogene TRBV3-2) to TRBJ1-3; TRBD1 aligns across 7 bases. The CDR3 has 16 amino acids. J lost 7 bases, V lost 0 bases, and 9 bases had no gene match. Germline CDR1 reads LGHDT; CDR2 reads YNNKEL (reference sequence). Here the CDR3 reads CASSQEKQGLGNTIYF. In nucleotides, the CDR3 is TGTGCCAGCAGCCAAGAAAAACAGGGGCTTGGGAACACCATATATTTT.

This chain uses TRBV24-1 with TRBJ1-3, with TRBD1 identical over 9 bases. This CDR3 has 15 amino acids. Germline V CDR1 and CDR2: KGHDR, SFDVKD. Trimming removed 10 bases from V and 4 bases from J; junction bases left unmatched: 10. The CDR3 loop reads CATRPGQGMGNTIYF. The CDR3 bases are TGTGCCACTCGTCCGGGACAGGGTATGGGAAACACCATATATTTT.

This chain connects TRBV12-3 or TRBV12-4 to TRBJ2-5, with D perhaps assigned TRBD1 or TRBD2 (5 bases each). V was pared by 3 bases and J by 4 bases, with 9 bases between. The CDR3 sequence is 13 residues long. The CDR3 spells CASSLGTGETQYF. CDR3 coding DNA: TGTGCCAGCAGTTTGGGGACCGGAGAGACCCAGTACTTC.

The genes are TRBV28 and TRBJ1-1, with TRBD1 matching 10 bases. Germline loops: CDR1 MDHEN, CDR2 SYDVKM. This CDR3 is built from 14 residues. The V segment lost 6 bases and the J segment 4 bases; nucleotides outside the gene matches: 5. This CDR3 reads CASSQGQGITEAFF. CDR3 bases: TGTGCCAGCAGCCAGGGACAGGGGATCACTGAAGCTTTCTTT.

The genes are TRBV28 and TRBJ2-2; a weak D match, TRBD1 (5 bases). Germline CDR1 is MDHEN and CDR2 is SYDVKM. This CDR3 contains 12 residues. Trimming took 3 bases from V and 7 from J, leaving 6 bases between them. CDR3 region: CASSFTGGELFF. The CDR3 nucleotides read TGTGCCAGCAGTTTTACAGGCGGGGAGCTGTTTTTT.

The V gene is TRBV28, the J gene TRBJ1-5; D gene unclear. V dropped 6 bases and J dropped 4 bases, with 4 bases sitting between them. The CDR3 runs to 11 residues. Germline V gene data show CDR1 as MDHEN and CDR2 as SYDVKM. CDR3 sequence reads: CASSKNQPQHF. In DNA form, the CDR3 reads TGTGCCAGCAGCAAAAATCAGCCCCAGCATTTT. Full variable domain (remainder filled in from reference TRBV28 and TRBJ1-5): DVKVTQSSRYLVKRTGEKVFLECVQDMDHENMFWYRQDPGLGLRLIYFSYDVKMKEKGDIPEGYSVSREKKERFSLILESASTNQTSMYLCASSKNQPQHFGDGTRLSIL.

This chain uses TRBV5-4 with TRBJ1-1; D not certain. V dropped 0 bases and J dropped 3 bases, with 9 bases sitting between them. This CDR3 is 14 amino acids long. CDR1 and CDR2 (germline): SGHNT, YYREEE (reference sequence). The CDR3 loop reads CASSLEGRHTEAFF. As DNA, the CDR3 is TGTGCCAGCAGCTTGGAGGGAAGGCACACTGAAGCTTTCTTT.

The CDR3 loop reads CAISESGGFGTEAFF. Written as DNA, the CDR3 is TGTGCCATCAGTGAGTCGGGAGGGTTCGGGACTGAAGCTTTCTTT. J is TRBJ1-1 and V is TRBV10-3; D is ambiguous. In germline, CDR1 is ENHRY, CDR2 SYGVKD. V lost 0 bases to trimming and J lost 5 bases, with 13 bases between them. The CDR3 runs 15 residues.